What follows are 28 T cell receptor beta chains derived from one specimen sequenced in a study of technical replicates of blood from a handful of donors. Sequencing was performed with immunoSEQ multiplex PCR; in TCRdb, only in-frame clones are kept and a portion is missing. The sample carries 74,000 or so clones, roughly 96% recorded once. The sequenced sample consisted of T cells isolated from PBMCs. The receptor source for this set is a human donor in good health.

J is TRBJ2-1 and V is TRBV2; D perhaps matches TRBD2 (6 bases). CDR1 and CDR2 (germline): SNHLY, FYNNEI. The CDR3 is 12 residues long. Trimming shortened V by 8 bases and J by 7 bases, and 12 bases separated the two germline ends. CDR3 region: CASPGTVNEQFF. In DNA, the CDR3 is TGTGCCAGCCCGGGGACTGTAAATGAGCAGTTCTTC.

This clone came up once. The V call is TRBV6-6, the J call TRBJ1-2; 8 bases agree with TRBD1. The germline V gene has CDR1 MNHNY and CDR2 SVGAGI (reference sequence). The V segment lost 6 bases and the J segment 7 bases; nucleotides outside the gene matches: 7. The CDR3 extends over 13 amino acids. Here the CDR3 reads CASRPTQGAGYTF. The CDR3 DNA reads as TGTGCCAGCAGACCTACCCAGGGGGCTGGCTACACCTTC.

CDR3: CASSYSSGTFQETQYF. CDR3 DNA: TGTGCCAGCAGTTACTCTAGCGGGACTTTCCAAGAGACCCAGTACTTC. V gene TRBV6-5 combines with J gene TRBJ2-5; 8 nucleotides line up with TRBD2. Per germline, CDR1 MNHEY and CDR2 SVGAGI. The CDR3 covers 16 residues. After removal of 0 bases from V and 1 base from J, the junction contained 4 bases not matched to a gene.

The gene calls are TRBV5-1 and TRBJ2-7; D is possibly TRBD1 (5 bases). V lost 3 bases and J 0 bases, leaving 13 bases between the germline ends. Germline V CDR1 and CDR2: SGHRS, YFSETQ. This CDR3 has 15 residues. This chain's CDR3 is CASSSASGYSYEQYF. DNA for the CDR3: TGCGCCAGCAGCTCGGCCTCAGGGTACTCCTACGAGCAGTACTTC. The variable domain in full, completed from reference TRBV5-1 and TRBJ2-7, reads KAGVTQTPRYLIKTRGQQVTLSCSPISGHRSVSWYQQTPGQGLQFLFEYFSETQRNKGNFPGRFSGRQFSNSRSEMNVSTLELGDSALYLCASSSASGYSYEQYFGPGTRLTVT.

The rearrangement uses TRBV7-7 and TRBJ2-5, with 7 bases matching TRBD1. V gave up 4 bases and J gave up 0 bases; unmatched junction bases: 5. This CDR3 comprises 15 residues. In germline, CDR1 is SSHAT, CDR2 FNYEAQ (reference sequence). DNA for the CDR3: TGTGCCAGCAGCTCCTCTGGGACAGACCAAGAGACCCAGTACTTC. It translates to CASSSSGTDQETQYF. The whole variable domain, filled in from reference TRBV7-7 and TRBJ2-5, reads GAGVSQSPRYKVTKRGQDVTLRCDPISSHATLYWYQQALGQGPEFLTYFNYEAQPDKSGLPSDRFSAERPEGSISTLTIQRTEQRDSAMYRCASSSSGTDQETQYFGPGTRLLVL.

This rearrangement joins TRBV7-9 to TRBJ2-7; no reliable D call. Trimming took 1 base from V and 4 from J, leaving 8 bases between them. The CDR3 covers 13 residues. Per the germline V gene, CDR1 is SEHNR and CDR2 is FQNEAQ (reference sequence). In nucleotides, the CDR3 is TGTGCCAGCAGCTTAGTTGGCGGTTACGAGCAGTACTTC. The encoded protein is CASSLVGGYEQYF.

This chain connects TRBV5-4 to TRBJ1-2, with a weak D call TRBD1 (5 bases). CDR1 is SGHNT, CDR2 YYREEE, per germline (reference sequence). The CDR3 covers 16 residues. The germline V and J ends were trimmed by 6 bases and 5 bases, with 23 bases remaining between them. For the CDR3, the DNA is TGTGCCAGCACCTCTGTCTCAGGGCCGGAGGGATATGGCTACACCTTC. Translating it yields CASTSVSGPEGYGYTF.

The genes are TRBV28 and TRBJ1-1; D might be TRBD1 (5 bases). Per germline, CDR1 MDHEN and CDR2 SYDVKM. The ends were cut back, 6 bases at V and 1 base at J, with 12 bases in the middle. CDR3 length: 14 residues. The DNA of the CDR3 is TGTGCCAGCAGCCGCCTCGACAGGAACACTGAAGCTTTCTTT. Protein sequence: CASSRLDRNTEAFF.

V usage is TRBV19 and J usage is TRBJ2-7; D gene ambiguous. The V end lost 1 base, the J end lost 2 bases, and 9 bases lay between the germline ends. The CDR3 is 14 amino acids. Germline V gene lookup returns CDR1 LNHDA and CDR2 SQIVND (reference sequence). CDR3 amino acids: CASSIATQPYEQYF. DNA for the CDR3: TGTGCCAGTAGTATAGCAACACAGCCCTACGAGCAGTACTTC.

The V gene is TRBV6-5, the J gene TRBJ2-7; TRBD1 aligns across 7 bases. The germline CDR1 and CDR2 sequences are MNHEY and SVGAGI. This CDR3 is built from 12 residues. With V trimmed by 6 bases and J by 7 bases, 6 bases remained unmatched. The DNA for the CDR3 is TGTGCCAGCAGCCGACCACAGGGGGAGCAGTACTTC. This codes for CASSRPQGEQYF.

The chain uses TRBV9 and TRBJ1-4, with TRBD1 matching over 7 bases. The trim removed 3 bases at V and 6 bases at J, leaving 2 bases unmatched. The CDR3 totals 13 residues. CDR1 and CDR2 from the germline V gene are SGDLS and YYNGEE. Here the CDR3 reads CASSAGQDEKLFF. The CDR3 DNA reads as TGTGCCAGCAGCGCCGGACAGGATGAAAAACTGTTTTTT.

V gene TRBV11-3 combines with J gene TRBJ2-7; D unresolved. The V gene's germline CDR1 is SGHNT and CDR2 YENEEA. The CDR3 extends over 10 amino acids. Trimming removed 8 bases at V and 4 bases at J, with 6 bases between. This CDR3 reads CASGPYEQYF. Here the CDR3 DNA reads TGTGCCAGCGGGCCTTACGAGCAGTACTTC.

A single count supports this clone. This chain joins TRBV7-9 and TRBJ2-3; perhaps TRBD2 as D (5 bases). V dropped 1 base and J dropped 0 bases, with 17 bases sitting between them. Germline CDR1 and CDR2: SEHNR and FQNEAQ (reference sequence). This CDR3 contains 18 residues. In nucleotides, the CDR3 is TGTGCCAGCAGCTTAGTCGTGGATAGCGAAGCTAGCACAGATACGCAGTATTTT. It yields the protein CASSLVVDSEASTDTQYF.

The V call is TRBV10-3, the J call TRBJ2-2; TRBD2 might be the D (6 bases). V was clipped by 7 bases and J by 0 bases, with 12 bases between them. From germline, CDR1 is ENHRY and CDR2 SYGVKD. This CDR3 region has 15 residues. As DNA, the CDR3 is TGTGCCATCAAAGGAGCGGGCACGAACACCGGGGAGCTGTTTTTT. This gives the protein CAIKGAGTNTGELFF.

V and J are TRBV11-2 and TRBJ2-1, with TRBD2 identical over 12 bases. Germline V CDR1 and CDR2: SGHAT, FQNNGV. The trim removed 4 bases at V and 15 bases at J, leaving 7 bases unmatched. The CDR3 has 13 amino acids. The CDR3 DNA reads TGTGCCAGCAGCTCCGGACTAGCGGGATCCCGGTTCTTC. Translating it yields CASSSGLAGSRFF. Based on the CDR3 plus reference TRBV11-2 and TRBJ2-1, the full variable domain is EAGVAQSPRYKIIEKRQSVAFWCNPISGHATLYWYQQILGQGPKLLIQFQNNGVVDDSQLPKDRFSAERLKGVDSTLKIQPAKLEDSAVYLCASSSGLAGSRFFGPGTRLTVL.

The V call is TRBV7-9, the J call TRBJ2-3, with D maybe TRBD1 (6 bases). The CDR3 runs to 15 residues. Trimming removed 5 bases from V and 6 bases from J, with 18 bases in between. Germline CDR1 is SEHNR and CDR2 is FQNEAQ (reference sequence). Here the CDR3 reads CASSILAGVSDTQYF. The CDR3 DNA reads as TGTGCCAGCAGCATCCTAGCAGGGGTTTCGGATACGCAGTATTTT. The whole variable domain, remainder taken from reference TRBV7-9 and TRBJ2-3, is DTGVSQNPRHKITKRGQNVTFRCDPISEHNRLYWYRQTLGQGPEFLTYFQNEAQLEKSRLLSDRFSAERPKGSFSTLEIQRTEQGDSAMYLCASSILAGVSDTQYFGPGTRLTVL.

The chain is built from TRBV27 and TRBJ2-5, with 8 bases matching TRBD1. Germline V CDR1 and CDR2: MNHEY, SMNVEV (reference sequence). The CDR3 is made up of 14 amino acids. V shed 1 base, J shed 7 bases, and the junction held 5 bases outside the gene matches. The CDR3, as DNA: TGTGCCAGCAGTTTATTGCCGACAGGGGTGACCCAGTACTTC. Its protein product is CASSLLPTGVTQYF.

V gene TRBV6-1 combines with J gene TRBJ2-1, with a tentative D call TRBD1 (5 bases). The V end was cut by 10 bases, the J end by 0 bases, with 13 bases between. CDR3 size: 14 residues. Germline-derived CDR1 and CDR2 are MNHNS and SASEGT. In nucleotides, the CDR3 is TGTGCCACCAATAGACAGAGCTCCTACAATGAGCAGTTCTTC. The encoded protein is CATNRQSSYNEQFF.

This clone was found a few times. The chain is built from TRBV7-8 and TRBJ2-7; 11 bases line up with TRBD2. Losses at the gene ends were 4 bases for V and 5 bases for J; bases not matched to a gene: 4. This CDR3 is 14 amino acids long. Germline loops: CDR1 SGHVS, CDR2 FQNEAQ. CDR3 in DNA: TGTGCCAGCAGCTCCACTAGCGGGAGAGACGAGCAGTACTTC. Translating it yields CASSSTSGRDEQYF.

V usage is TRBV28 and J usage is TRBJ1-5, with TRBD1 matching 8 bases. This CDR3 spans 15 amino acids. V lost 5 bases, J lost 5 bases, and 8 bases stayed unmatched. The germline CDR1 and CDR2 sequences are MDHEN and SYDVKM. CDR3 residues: CASSIRTGRDQPQHF. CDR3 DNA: TGTGCCAGCAGTATAAGGACAGGGAGAGATCAGCCCCAGCATTTT. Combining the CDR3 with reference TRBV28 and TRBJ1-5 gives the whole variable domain DVKVTQSSRYLVKRTGEKVFLECVQDMDHENMFWYRQDPGLGLRLIYFSYDVKMKEKGDIPEGYSVSREKKERFSLILESASTNQTSMYLCASSIRTGRDQPQHFGDGTRLSIL.

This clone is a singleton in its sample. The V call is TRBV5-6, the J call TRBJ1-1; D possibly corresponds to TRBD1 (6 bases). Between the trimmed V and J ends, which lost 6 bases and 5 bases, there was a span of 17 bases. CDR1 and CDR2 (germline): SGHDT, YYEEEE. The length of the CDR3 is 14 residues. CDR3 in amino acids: CASTLGGRFTEAFF. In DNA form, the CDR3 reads TGTGCCAGCACCCTCGGGGGGCGATTTACTGAAGCTTTCTTT.

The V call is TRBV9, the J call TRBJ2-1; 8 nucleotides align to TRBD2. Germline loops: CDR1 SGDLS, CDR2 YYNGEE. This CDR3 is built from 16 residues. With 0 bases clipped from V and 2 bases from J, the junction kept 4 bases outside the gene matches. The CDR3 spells CASSVAGGGPYNEQFF. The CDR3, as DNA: TGTGCCAGCAGCGTAGCGGGAGGGGGGCCCTACAATGAGCAGTTCTTC.

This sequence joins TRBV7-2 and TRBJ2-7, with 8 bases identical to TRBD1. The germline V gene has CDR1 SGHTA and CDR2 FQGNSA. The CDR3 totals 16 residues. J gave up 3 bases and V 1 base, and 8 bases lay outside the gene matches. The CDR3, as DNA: TGTGCCAGCAGCTTAGTCCAGGACAGGGAGATCTACGAGCAGTACTTC. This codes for CASSLVQDREIYEQYF.

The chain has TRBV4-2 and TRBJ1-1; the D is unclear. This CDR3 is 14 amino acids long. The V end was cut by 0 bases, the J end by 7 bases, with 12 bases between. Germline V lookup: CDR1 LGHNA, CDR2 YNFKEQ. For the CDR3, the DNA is TGTGCCAGCAGCCAAGATTCAAGCAGACATGAAGCTTTCTTT. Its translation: CASSQDSSRHEAFF.

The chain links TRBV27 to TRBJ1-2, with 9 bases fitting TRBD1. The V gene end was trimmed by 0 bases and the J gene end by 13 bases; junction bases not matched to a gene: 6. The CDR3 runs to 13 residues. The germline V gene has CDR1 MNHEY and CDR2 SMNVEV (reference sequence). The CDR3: CASSLSRQGVSTF. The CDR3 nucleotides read TGTGCCAGCAGTTTATCCCGACAGGGGGTGTCCACCTTC.

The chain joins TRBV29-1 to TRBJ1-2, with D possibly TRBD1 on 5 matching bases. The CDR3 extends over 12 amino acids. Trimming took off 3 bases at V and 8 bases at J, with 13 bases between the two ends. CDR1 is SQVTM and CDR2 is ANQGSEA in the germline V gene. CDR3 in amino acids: CSVDARAHGYTF. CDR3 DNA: TGCAGCGTTGATGCCAGGGCTCACGGCTACACCTTC. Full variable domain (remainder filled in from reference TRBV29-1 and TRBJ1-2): SAVISQKPSRDICQRGTSLTIQCQVDSQVTMMFWYRQQPGQSLTLIATANQGSEATYESGFVIDKFPISRPNLTFSTLTVSNMSPEDSSIYLCSVDARAHGYTFGSGTRLTVV.

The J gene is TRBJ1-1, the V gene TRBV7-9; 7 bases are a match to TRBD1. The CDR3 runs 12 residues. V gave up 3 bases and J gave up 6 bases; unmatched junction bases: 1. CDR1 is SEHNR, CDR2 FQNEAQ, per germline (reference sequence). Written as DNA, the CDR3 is TGTGCCAGCAGCTTCACAGGGGCTGAAGCTTTCTTT. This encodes CASSFTGAEAFF.

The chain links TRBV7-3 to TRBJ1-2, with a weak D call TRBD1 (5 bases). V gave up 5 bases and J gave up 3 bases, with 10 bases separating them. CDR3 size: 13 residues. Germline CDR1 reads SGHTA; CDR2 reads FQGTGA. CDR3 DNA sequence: TGTGCCAGCAGCCCGGACAAGGACTATGGCTACACCTTC. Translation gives CASSPDKDYGYTF.